The sequence of this TCR beta chain was determined in a study of blood T cell repertoires in COVID-19. Study details: Researchers got acute and convalescent COVID-19 samples from the United States, Italy and Spain. Nucleic acid was either cDNA or gDNA, and it came from T cells, B-cell-depleted T cells, or PBMCs.

This clone has more than one count but fewer than ten. As handled by the study authors: Estimated nucleated cell counts came from reference gene primer amplification. The method was immunoSEQ multiplex PCR; TCRdb's version includes in-frame clones alone and lacks a portion of them. V, J and clone size reflect that table, while D and trimming were determined from the DNA. Here the sample spans around 150,000 clones, approximately 84% being singletons. This CDR3 is built from 14 residues. CDR1 and CDR2 from the germline V gene are SNHLY and FYNNEI. The V and J ends lost 4 bases and 5 bases respectively, with 12 bases between them.

The clonotype was recovered from a man in his sixties or seventies with acute or convalescent COVID-19. The sequencing input was peripheral blood. The rearrangement links TRBV2 to TRBJ1-3; D uncertain. The CDR3 region is CASSVDRGRNTIYF. CDR3 nucleotide sequence: TGTGCCAGCAGTGTAGACCGCGGTCGAAACACCATATATTTT. Together with reference TRBV2 and TRBJ1-3, the CDR3 gives the full variable domain: EPEVTQTPSHQVTQMGQEVILRCVPISNHLYFYWYRQILGQKVEFLVSFYNNEISEKSEIFDDQFSVERPDGSNFTLKIRSTKLEDSAMYFCASSVDRGRNTIYFGEGSWLTVV.